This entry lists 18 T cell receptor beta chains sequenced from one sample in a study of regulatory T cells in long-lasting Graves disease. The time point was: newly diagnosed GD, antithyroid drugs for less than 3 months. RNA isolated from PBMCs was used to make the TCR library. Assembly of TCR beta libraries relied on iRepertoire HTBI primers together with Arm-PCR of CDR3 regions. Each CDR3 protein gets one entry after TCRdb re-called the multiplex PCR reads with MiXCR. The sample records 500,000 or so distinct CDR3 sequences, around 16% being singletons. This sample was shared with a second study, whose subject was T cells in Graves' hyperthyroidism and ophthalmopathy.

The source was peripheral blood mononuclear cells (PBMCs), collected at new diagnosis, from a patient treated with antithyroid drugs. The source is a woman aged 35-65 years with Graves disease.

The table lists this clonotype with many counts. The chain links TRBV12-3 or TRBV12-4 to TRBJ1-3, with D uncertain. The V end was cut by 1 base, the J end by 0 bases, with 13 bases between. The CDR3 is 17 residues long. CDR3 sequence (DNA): TGTGCCAGCAGTTTAGGGGTTTCACCACACTCTGGAAACACCATATATTTT. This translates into CASSLGVSPHSGNTIYF.

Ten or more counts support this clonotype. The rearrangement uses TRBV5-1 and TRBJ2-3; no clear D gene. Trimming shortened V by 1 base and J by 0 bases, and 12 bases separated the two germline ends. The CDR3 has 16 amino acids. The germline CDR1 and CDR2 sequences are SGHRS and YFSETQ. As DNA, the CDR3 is TGCGCCAGCAGCTTGTTGGTCCCAGGTAGCACAGATACGCAGTATTTT. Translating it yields CASSLLVPGSTDTQYF.

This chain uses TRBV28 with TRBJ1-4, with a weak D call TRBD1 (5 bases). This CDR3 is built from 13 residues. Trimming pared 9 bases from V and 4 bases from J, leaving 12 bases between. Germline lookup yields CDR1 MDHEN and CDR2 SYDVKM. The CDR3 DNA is TGTGCCAGTACACAGGTTATTAATGAAAAACTGTTTTTT. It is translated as CASTQVINEKLFF.

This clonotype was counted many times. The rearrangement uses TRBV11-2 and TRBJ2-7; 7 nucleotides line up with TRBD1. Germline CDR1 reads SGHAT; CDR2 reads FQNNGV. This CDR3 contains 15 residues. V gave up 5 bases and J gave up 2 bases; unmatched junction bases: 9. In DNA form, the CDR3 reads TGTGCCAGCAGCCGAGCAGGGGGAAGGACCTACGAGCAGTACTTC. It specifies CASSRAGGRTYEQYF.

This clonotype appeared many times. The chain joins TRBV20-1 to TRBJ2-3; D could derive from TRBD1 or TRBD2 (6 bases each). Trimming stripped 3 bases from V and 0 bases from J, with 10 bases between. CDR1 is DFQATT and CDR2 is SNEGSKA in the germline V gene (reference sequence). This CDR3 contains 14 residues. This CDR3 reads CSASGGSSTDTQYF. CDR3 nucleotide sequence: TGCAGTGCTAGCGGGGGCTCCAGCACAGATACGCAGTATTTT.

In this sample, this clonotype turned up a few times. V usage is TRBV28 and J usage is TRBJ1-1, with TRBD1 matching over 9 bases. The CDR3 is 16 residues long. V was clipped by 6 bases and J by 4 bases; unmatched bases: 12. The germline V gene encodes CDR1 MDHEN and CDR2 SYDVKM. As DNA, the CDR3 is TGTGCCAGCAGCCAGCCGGGACAGGGATTAGTCACTGAAGCTTTCTTT. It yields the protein CASSQPGQGLVTEAFF. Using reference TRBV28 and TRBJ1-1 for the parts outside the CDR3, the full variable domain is DVKVTQSSRYLVKRTGEKVFLECVQDMDHENMFWYRQDPGLGLRLIYFSYDVKMKEKGDIPEGYSVSREKKERFSLILESASTNQTSMYLCASSQPGQGLVTEAFFGQGTRLTVV.

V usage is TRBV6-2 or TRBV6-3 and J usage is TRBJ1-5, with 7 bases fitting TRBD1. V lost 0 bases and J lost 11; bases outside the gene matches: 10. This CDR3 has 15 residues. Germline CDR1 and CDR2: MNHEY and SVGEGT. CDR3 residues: CASSYSMLGGLAQHF. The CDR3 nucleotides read TGTGCCAGCAGTTACTCGATGTTAGGGGGCCTGGCCCAGCATTTT.

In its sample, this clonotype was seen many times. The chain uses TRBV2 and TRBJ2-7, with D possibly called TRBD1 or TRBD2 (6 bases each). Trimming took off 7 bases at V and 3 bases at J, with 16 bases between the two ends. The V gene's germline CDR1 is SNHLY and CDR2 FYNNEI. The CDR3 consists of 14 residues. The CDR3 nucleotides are TGTGCCAGCACCCCGGGGGCGGGGTTCTACGAGCAGTACTTC. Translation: CASTPGAGFYEQYF.

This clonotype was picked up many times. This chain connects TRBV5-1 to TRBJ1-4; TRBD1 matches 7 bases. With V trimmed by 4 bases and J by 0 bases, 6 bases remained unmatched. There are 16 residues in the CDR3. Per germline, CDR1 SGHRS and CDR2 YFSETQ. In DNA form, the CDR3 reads TGCGCCAGCAGCACTCGGGACAGATCAACTAATGAAAAACTGTTTTTT. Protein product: CASSTRDRSTNEKLFF.

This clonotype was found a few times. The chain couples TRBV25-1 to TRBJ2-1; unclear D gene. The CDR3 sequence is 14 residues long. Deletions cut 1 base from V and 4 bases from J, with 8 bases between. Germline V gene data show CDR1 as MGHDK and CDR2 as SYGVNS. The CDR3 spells CASSELEAYNEQFF. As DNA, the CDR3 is TGTGCCAGCAGTGAATTGGAAGCTTACAATGAGCAGTTCTTC.

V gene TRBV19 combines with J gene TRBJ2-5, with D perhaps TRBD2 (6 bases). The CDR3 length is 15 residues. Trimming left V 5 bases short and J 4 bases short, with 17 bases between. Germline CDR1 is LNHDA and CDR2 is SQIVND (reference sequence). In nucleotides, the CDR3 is TGTGCCAGTAGTCTGACCCCTGGGGGGTCAGAGACCCAGTACTTC. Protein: CASSLTPGGSETQYF.

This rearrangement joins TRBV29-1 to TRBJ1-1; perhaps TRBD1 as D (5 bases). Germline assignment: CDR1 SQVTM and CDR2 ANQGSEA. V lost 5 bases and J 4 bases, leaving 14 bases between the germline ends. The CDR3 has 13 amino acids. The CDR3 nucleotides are TGCAGCGTTTTTGGGGGTAGGGGCACTGAAGCTTTCTTT. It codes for CSVFGGRGTEAFF.

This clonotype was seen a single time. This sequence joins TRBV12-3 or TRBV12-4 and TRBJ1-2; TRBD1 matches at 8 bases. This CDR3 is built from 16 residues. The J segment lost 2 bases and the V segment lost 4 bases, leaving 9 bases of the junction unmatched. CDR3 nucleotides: TGTGCCAGCAGTTCCCAACCACAGGGGGGCAACTATGGCTACACCTTC. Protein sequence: CASSSQPQGGNYGYTF.

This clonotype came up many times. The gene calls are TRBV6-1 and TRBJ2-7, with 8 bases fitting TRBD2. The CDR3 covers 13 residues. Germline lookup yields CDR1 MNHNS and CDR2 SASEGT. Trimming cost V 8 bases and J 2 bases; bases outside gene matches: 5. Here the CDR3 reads CASQAGRAYEQYF. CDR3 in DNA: TGTGCCAGCCAGGCCGGGAGGGCCTACGAGCAGTACTTC.

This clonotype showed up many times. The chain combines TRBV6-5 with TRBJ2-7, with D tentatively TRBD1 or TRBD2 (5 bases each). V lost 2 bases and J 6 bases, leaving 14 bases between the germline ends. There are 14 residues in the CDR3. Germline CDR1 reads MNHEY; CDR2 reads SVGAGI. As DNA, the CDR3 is TGTGCCAGCAGTTACGGCAGGGAGTCGGGCGAGCAGTACTTC. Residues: CASSYGRESGEQYF.

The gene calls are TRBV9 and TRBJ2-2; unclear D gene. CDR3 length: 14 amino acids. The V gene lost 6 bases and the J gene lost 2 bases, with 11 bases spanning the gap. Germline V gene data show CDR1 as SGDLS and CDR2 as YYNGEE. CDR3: CASTTGANTGELFF. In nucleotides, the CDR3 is TGTGCCAGCACCACGGGCGCCAACACCGGGGAGCTGTTTTTT.

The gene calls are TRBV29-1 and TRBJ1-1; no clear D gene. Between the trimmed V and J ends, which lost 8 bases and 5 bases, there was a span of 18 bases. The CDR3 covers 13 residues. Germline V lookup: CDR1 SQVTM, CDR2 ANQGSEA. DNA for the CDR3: TGCAGCAACCTACGGTTTGGCGGAACTGAAGCTTTCTTT. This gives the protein CSNLRFGGTEAFF.

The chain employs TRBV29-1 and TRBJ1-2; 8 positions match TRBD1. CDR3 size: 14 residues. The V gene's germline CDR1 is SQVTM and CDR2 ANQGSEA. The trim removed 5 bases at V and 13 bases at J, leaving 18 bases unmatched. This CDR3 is CSVPLTGTGTSSTF. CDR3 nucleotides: TGCAGCGTTCCCCTCACCGGGACAGGAACGTCATCCACCTTC.